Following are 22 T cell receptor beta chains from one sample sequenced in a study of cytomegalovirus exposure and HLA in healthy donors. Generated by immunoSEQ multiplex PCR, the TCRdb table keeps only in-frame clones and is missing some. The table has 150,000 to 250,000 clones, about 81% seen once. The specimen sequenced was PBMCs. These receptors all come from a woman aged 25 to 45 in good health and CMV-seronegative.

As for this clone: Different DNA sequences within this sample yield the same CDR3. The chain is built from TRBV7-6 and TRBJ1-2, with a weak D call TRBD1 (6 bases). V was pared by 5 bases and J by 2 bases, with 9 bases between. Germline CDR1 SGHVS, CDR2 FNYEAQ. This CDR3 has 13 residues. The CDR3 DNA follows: TGTGCCAGCAGCCCCCAGGGGAACTATGGCTACACCTTC. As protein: CASSPQGNYGYTF. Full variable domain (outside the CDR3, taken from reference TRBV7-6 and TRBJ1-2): GAGVSQSPRYKVTKRGQDVALRCDPISGHVSLYWYRQALGQGPEFLTYFNYEAQQDKSGLPNDRFSAERPEGSISTLTIQRTEQRDSAMYRCASSPQGNYGYTFGSGTRLTVV.

CDR3 nucleotides: TGTGCCAGCAGTTGGGACACCTCCTACGAGCAGTACTTC. Its translation: CASSWDTSYEQYF. The J gene is TRBJ2-7, the V gene TRBV2; maybe TRBD1 (6 bases). This CDR3 is 13 amino acids long. The germline V gene has CDR1 SNHLY and CDR2 FYNNEI. Deletions cut 5 bases from V and 0 bases from J, with 8 bases between.

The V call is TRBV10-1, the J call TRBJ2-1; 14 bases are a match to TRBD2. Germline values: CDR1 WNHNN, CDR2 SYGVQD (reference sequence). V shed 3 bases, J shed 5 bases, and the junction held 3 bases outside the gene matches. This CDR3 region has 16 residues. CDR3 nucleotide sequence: TGCGCCAGCAGTGATCCGGGACTAGCGGGGGACAATGAGCAGTTCTTC. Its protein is CASSDPGLAGDNEQFF.

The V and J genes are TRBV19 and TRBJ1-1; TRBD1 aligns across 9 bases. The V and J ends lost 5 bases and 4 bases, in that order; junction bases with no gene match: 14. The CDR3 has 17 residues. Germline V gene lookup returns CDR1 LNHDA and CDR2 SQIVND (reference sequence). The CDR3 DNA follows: TGTGCCAGTAGTGGGGGACAGGGCCTTTCCCCACGCACTGAAGCTTTCTTT. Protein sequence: CASSGGQGLSPRTEAFF.

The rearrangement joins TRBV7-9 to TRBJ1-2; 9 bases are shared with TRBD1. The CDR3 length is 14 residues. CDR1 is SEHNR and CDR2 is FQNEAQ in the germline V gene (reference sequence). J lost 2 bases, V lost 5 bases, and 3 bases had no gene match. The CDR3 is CASSPGQGNYGYTF. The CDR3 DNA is TGTGCCAGCAGCCCAGGACAGGGGAACTATGGCTACACCTTC.

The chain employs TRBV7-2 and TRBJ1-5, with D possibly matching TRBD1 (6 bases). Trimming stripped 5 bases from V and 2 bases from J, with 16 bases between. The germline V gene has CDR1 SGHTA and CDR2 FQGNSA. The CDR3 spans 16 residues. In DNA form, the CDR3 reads TGTGCCAGCAGCCCGGGCGGCAGGGGCGGCAATCAGCCCCAGCATTTT. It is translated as CASSPGGRGGNQPQHF.

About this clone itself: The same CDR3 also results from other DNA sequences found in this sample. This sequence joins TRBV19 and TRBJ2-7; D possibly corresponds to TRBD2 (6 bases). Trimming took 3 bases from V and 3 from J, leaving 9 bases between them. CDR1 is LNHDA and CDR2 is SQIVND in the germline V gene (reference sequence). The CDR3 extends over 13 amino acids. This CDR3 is CASSISTSYEQYF. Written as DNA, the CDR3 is TGTGCCAGTAGTATTTCGACTAGCTACGAGCAGTACTTC. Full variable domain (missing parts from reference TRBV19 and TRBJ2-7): DGGITQSPKYLFRKEGQNVTLSCEQNLNHDAMYWYRQDPGQGLRLIYYSQIVNDFQKGDIAEGYSVSREKKESFPLTVTSAQKNPTAFYLCASSISTSYEQYFGPGTRLTVT.

Written as DNA, the CDR3 is TGTGCCAGCAGTTCAGCCGGGACTAGCCCCTACAATGAGCAGTTCTTC. It specifies CASSSAGTSPYNEQFF. V is TRBV27 and J is TRBJ2-1; 9 bases match TRBD2. The CDR3 contains 16 residues. Germline V gene data show CDR1 as MNHEY and CDR2 as SMNVEV (reference sequence). Trimming removed 4 bases from V and 2 bases from J; junction bases left unmatched: 6.

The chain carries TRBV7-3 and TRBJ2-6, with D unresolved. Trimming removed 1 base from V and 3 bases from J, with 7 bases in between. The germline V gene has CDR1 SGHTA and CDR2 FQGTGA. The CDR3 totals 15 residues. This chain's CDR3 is CASSLNGGGANVLTF. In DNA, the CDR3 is TGTGCCAGCAGCTTAAACGGTGGTGGGGCCAACGTCCTGACTTTC.

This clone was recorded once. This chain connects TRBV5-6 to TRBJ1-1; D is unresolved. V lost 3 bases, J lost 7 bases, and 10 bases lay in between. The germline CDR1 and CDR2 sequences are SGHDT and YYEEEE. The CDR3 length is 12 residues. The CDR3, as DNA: TGTGCCAGCAGCTCCCGACGGGTTGAAGCTTTCTTT. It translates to CASSSRRVEAFF. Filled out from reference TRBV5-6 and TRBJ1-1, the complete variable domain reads DAGVTQSPTHLIKTRGQQVTLRCSPKSGHDTVSWYQQALGQGPQFIFQYYEEEERQRGNFPDRFSGHQFPNYSSELNVNALLLGDSALYLCASSSRRVEAFFGQGTRLTVV.

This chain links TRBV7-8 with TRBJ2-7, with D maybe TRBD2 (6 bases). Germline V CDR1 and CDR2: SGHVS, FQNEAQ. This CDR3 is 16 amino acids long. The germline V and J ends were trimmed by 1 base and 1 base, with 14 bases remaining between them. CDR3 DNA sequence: TGTGCCAGCAGCTTAGTTTTAGAGCGGGCGTCCTACGAGCAGTACTTC. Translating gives CASSLVLERASYEQYF.

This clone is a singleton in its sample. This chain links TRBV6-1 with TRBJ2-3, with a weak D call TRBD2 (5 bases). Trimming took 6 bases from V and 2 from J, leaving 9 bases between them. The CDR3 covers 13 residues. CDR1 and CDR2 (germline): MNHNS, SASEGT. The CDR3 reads CASRRDFTDTQYF. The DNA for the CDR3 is TGTGCCAGCAGGAGGGATTTCACAGATACGCAGTATTTT.

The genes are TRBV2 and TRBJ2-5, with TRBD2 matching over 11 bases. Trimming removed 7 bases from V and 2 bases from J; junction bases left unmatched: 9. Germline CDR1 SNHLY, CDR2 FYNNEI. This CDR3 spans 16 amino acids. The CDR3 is CASKRATSGVQETQYF. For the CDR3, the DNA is TGTGCCAGCAAACGCGCGACTAGCGGGGTACAAGAGACCCAGTACTTC.

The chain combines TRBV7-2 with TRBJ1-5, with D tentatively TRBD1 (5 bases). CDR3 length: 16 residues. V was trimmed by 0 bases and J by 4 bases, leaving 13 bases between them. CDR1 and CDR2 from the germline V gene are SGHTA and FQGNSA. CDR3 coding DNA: TGTGCCAGCAGCTTAGCGCTGCTCAGGGAAAATCAGCCCCAGCATTTT. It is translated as CASSLALLRENQPQHF.

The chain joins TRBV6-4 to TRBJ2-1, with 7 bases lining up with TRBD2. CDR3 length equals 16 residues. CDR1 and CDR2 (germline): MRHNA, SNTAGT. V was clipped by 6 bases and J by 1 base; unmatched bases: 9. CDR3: CASSPWAGGSYNEQFF. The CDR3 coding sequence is TGTGCCAGCAGCCCCTGGGCCGGGGGGTCCTACAATGAGCAGTTCTTC.

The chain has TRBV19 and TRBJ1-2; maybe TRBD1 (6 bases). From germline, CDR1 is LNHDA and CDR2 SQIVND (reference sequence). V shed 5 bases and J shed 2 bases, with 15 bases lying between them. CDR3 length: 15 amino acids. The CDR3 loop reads CASSHRDTLNYGYTF. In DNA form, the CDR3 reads TGTGCCAGTAGTCACCGGGACACGCTGAACTATGGCTACACCTTC.

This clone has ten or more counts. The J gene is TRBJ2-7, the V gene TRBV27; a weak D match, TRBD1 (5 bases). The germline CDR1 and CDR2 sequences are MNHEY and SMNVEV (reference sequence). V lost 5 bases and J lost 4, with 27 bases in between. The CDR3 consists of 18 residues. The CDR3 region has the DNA TGTGCCAGCAGTCCGCTACAAGGAAGGGGCGTCATGAAGTACGAGCAGTACTTC. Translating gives CASSPLQGRGVMKYEQYF.

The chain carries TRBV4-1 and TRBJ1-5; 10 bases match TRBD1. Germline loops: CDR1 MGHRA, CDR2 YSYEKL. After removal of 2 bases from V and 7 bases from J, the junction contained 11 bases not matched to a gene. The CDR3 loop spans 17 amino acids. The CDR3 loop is CASSQQKGTGVLQPQHF. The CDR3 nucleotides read TGCGCCAGCAGCCAACAGAAAGGGACAGGGGTGTTACAGCCCCAGCATTTT.

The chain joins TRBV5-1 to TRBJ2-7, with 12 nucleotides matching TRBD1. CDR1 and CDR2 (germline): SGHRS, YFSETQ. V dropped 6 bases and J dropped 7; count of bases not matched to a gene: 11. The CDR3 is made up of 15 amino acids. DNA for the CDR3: TGCGCCAGCACCCCGGGACAGGGGGCAAGGGGGGAGCAGTACTTC. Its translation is CASTPGQGARGEQYF. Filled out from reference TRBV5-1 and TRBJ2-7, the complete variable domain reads KAGVTQTPRYLIKTRGQQVTLSCSPISGHRSVSWYQQTPGQGLQFLFEYFSETQRNKGNFPGRFSGRQFSNSRSEMNVSTLELGDSALYLCASTPGQGARGEQYFGPGTRLTVT.

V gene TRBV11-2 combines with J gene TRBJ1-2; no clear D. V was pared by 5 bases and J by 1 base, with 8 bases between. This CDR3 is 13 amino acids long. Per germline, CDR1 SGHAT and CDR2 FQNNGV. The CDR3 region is CASSLLGNYGYTF. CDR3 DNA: TGTGCCAGCAGCCTGCTCGGTAACTATGGCTACACCTTC.

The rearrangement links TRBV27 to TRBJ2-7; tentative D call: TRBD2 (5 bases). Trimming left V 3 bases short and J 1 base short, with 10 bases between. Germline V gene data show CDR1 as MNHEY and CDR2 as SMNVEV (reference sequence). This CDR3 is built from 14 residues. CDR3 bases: TGTGCCAGCAGTTTTGGGAGAAAATCCTACGAGCAGTACTTC. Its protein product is CASSFGRKSYEQYF.

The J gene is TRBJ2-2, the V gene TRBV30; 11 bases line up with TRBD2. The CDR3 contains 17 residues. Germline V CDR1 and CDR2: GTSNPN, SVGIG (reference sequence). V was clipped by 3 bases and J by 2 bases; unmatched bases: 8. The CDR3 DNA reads TGTGCCTGGAGGATTAGACTAGCGGGACTCAACACCGGGGAGCTGTTTTTT. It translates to CAWRIRLAGLNTGELFF.